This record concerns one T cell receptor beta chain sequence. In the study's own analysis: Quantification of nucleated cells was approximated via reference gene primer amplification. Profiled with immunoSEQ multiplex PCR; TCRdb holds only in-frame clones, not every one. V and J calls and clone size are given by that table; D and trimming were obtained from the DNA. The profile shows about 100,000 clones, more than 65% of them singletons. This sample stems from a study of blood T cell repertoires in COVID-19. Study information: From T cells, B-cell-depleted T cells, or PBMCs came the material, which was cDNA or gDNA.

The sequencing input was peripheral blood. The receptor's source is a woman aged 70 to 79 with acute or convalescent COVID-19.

The CDR3: CASSPFSRDQPQHF. In nucleotides, the CDR3 is TGTGCCAGCTCACCGTTCTCTCGGGATCAGCCCCAGCATTTT. The chain carries TRBV18 and TRBJ1-5; the D is unclear. Between the trimmed V and J ends, which lost 3 bases and 5 bases, there was a span of 11 bases. The germline gives CDR1 KGHSH, CDR2 LQKENI. CDR3 length: 14 residues.